This T cell receptor (beta chain) was identified during a study of T-cell memory formation after mild COVID-19. Study in general: TCR clustering was largely donor specific. Study-wide results and limits: Among clones peaking at day 37 in the second wave, SARS-CoV-2 specificity remained unconfirmed.

The CDR3 sequence is 15 residues long. Germline CDR1 reads SGHRS; CDR2 reads YFSETQ. Germline trimming cut 4 bases from V and 5 bases from J; bases unmatched to any gene: 9. From the 5' RACE reads, TCRdb called clonotypes with MiXCR, one entry per CDR3 protein. This repertoire shows approximately 500,000 distinct CDR3 sequences, around 27% found once; its top ten account for roughly an eighth. This clonotype was observed a handful of times. Its antigen remains unknown. Sequencing was carried out using PBMCs or a T cell subset sorted from them (not recorded which). The sequence came from an adult woman who had mild COVID-19 (a few samples of this study predate the infection). Cell type and time point are not known. V and J are TRBV5-1 and TRBJ2-7, with TRBD2 identical over 10 bases. The CDR3 region has the DNA TGCGCCAGCAGCCGAAGCGGGAGGGCCGAAAACGAGCAGTACTTC. It is translated as CASSRSGRAENEQYF.